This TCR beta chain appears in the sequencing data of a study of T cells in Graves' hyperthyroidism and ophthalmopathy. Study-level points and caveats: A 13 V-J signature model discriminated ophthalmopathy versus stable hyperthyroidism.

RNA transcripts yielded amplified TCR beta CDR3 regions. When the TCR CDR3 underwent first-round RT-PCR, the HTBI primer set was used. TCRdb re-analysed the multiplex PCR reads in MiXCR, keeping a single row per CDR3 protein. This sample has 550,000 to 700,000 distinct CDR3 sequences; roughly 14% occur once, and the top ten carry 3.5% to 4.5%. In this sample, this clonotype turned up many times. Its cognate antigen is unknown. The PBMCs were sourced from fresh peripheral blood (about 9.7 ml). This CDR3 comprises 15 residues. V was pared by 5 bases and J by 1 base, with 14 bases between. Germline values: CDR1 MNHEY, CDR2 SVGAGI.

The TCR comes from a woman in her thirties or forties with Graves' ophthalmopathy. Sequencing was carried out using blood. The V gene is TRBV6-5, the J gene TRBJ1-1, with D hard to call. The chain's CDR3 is CASSTLQRRNTEAFF. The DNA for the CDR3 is TGTGCCAGCAGTACTCTACAGCGGAGGAACACTGAAGCTTTCTTT.